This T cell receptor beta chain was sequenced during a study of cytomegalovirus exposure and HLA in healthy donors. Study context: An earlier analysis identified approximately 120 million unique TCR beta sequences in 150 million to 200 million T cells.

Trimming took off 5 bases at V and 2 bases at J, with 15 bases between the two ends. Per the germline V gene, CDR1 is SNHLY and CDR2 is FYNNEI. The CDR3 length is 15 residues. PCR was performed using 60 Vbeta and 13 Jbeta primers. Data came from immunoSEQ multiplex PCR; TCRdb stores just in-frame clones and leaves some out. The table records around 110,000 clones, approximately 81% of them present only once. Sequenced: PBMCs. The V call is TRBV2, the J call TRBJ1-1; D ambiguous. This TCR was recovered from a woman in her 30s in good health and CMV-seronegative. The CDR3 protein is CASSPQVPVNTEAFF. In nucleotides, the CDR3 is TGTGCCAGCAGTCCTCAGGTTCCCGTTAACACTGAAGCTTTCTTT.